This TCR beta chain was sequenced for a study of blood T cells in healthy people across ages. Overall study results and limits: Higher diversity, along with more naive CD4+ cells, distinguished long-lived donors from aged donors.

Combining a sample-barcoded 5' primer with a J-beta primer mix, a second PCR ran for 7 to 11 cycles. TCRdb ran MiXCR on the 5' RACE reads and lists one entry per CDR3 protein. This table holds 800,000 to 950,000 distinct CDR3 sequences, about 36% found once. Points on this clonotype: Its antigen remains unidentified.

The CDR3 sequence is 15 residues long. The germline gives CDR1 ENHRY, CDR2 SYGVKD. Trimming removed 3 bases at V and 1 base at J, with 12 bases between. Sample: blood. The TCR originated in a man aged 18 to 30 in good health. The chain recombines TRBV10-3 with TRBJ1-1; D might be TRBD1 (5 bases). The CDR3 DNA is TGTGCCATCAGTGAAAGGGGACGGGGGAACACTGAAGCTTTCTTT. Translating it yields CAISERGRGNTEAFF.